Listed here are 13 T cell receptor beta chains from one sample, sequenced in a study of blood T cell repertoires in COVID-19. TCRdb's table, derived via immunoSEQ multiplex PCR, lists solely in-frame clones and lacks some. Here the sample spans around 150,000 clones, around nine tenths being singletons. The sequenced sample was peripheral blood. These receptors originate from a middle-aged woman with acute or convalescent COVID-19.

The chain couples TRBV7-2 to TRBJ2-7; 11 positions agree with TRBD2. CDR3 length: 14 residues. The germline V gene has CDR1 SGHTA and CDR2 FQGNSA. J lost 6 bases, V lost 6 bases, and 7 bases had no gene match. This CDR3 is CASRVGTSGFEQYF. The DNA of the CDR3 is TGTGCCAGCAGAGTGGGGACTAGCGGTTTCGAGCAGTACTTC.

This chain uses TRBV27 with TRBJ1-6; 8 nucleotides match TRBD1. The V gene's germline CDR1 is MNHEY and CDR2 SMNVEV (reference sequence). J was trimmed by 7 bases and V by 6 bases; bases with no gene match: 8. The CDR3 is 15 amino acids. The CDR3 region is CASSQWTGQNSPLHF. The CDR3 DNA follows: TGTGCCAGCAGCCAATGGACAGGGCAGAATTCACCCCTCCACTTT.

This sequence joins TRBV6-5 and TRBJ1-1; D unclear. Germline values: CDR1 MNHEY, CDR2 SVGAGI. The CDR3 has 13 amino acids. Trimming removed 7 bases at V and 5 bases at J, with 14 bases between. CDR3 loop: CASNSVGGTEAFF. The CDR3 DNA sequence: TGTGCCAGCAATTCAGTCGGCGGGACTGAAGCTTTCTTT.

The CDR3 region is CASSIDGPGNQPQHF. CDR3 sequence (DNA): TGTGCCAGTAGTATAGATGGGCCGGGAAATCAGCCCCAGCATTTT. The chain has TRBV19 and TRBJ1-5, with D unresolved. Germline CDR1 and CDR2: LNHDA and SQIVND (reference sequence). The length of the CDR3 is 15 residues. V dropped 0 bases and J dropped 4 bases, with 10 bases sitting between them.

The rearrangement joins TRBV7-9 to TRBJ2-2; TRBD1 agrees at 8 bases. CDR1 is SEHNR, CDR2 FQNEAQ, per germline (reference sequence). V lost 5 bases to trimming and J lost 8 bases; unmatched junction nucleotides: 13. The CDR3 loop spans 16 amino acids. The CDR3 DNA sequence: TGTGCCAGCAGCCACCGGGACAGGACAGATCCGGGGGAGCTGTTTTTT. This sequence encodes CASSHRDRTDPGELFF.

The chain uses TRBV20-1 and TRBJ1-4, with 10 bases that match TRBD1. V gave up 3 bases and J gave up 3 bases; unmatched junction bases: 7. CDR1 and CDR2 from the germline V gene are DFQATT and SNEGSKA (reference sequence). This CDR3 contains 16 residues. The CDR3 DNA reads as TGCAGTGCTAGTGTGGACAGGGGGTCTTCTAATGAAAAACTGTTTTTT. It is translated as CSASVDRGSSNEKLFF.

Written as DNA, the CDR3 is TGTGCCAGCAGCTCCGGGACAACGAACACTGAAGCTTTCTTT. Protein product: CASSSGTTNTEAFF. V and J are TRBV7-2 and TRBJ1-1; D might be TRBD1 (6 bases). CDR1 SGHTA and CDR2 FQGNSA come from the germline V gene. The CDR3 totals 14 residues. V lost 4 bases to trimming and J lost 1 base, with 10 bases between them.

The chain joins TRBV7-6 to TRBJ1-1, with 7 bases identical to TRBD1. The CDR3 covers 15 residues. V shed 1 base and J 6 bases; nucleotides not matched to a gene: 8. The germline CDR1 and CDR2 sequences are SGHVS and FNYEAQ. DNA for the CDR3: TGTGCCAGCAGCTTAGTAGAAAGGGGGCAGGCTGAAGCTTTCTTT. This gives the protein CASSLVERGQAEAFF.

J is TRBJ2-3 and V is TRBV7-8, with D tentatively TRBD2 (6 bases). The V end lost 5 bases, the J end lost 1 base, and 19 bases lay between the germline ends. There are 17 residues in the CDR3. Germline V CDR1 and CDR2: SGHVS, FQNEAQ. This chain's CDR3 is CASSRERQPPRTDTQYF. CDR3 nucleotide sequence: TGTGCCAGCAGCCGGGAGAGACAGCCTCCTCGCACAGATACGCAGTATTTT. Complete variable domain (other parts from reference TRBV7-8 and TRBJ2-3): GAGVSQSPRYKVAKRGQDVALRCDPISGHVSLFWYQQALGQGPEFLTYFQNEAQLDKSGLPSDRFFAERPEGSVSTLKIQRTQQEDSAVYLCASSRERQPPRTDTQYFGPGTRLTVL.

This rearrangement joins TRBV27 to TRBJ1-1; D is unclear. Per germline, CDR1 MNHEY and CDR2 SMNVEV (reference sequence). This CDR3 spans 14 amino acids. Between the trimmed V and J ends, which lost 3 bases and 0 bases, there was a span of 8 bases. The CDR3 loop reads CASSFGTMNTEAFF. The CDR3 nucleotides are TGTGCCAGCAGTTTTGGCACGATGAACACTGAAGCTTTCTTT.

J is TRBJ1-2 and V is TRBV7-2; D gene ambiguous. Between the trimmed V and J ends, which lost 1 base and 0 bases, there was a span of 6 bases. The germline V gene encodes CDR1 SGHTA and CDR2 FQGNSA. The CDR3 is 14 amino acids. The CDR3 loop reads CASSLGPANYGYTF. The CDR3 DNA reads TGTGCCAGCAGCTTAGGTCCCGCTAACTATGGCTACACCTTC.

This clone appeared a single time. The J gene is TRBJ2-1, the V gene TRBV11-2; 14 bases align to TRBD2. CDR1 and CDR2 from the germline V gene are SGHAT and FQNNGV. CDR3 length: 19 amino acids. V lost 3 bases, J lost 2 bases, and 9 bases stayed unmatched. CDR3 amino acids: CASSFPGLAGARTYNEQFF. As DNA, the CDR3 is TGTGCCAGCAGCTTCCCGGGACTAGCGGGAGCAAGGACCTACAATGAGCAGTTCTTC. Together with reference TRBV11-2 and TRBJ2-1, the CDR3 gives the full variable domain: EAGVAQSPRYKIIEKRQSVAFWCNPISGHATLYWYQQILGQGPKLLIQFQNNGVVDDSQLPKDRFSAERLKGVDSTLKIQPAKLEDSAVYLCASSFPGLAGARTYNEQFFGPGTRLTVL.

CDR3 in DNA: TGTGCCAGCAGTGAAATCGGACTAGTCTCCCCCCAAGAGACCCAGTACTTC. Translation gives CASSEIGLVSPQETQYF. V and J are TRBV2 and TRBJ2-5, with 7 nucleotides matching TRBD2. This CDR3 has 17 amino acids. Looked up from germline, CDR1 is SNHLY and CDR2 is FYNNEI. V was clipped by 2 bases and J by 1 base; unmatched bases: 10.